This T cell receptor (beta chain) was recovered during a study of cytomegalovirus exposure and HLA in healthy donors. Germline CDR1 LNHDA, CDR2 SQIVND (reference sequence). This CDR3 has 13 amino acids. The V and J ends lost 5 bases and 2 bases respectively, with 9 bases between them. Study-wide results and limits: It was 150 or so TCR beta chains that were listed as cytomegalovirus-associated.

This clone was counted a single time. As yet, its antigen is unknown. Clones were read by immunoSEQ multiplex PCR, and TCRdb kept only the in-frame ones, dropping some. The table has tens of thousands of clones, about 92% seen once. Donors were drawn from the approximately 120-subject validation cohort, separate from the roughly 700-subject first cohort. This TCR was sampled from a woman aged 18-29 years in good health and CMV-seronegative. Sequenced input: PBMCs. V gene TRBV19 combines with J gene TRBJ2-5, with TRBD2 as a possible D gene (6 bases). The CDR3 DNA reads TGTGCCAGTAGTCAGACTAGACAAGAGACCCAGTACTTC. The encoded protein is CASSQTRQETQYF.